These 20 T cell receptor beta chains were sequenced from one sample in a study of blood T cell repertoires in COVID-19. TCRdb's copy holds only in-frame clones and misses some; the assay was immunoSEQ multiplex PCR. The sample contains 70,000 to 100,000 clones, roughly 89% of which appear only once. Sequenced: peripheral blood. These receptors were collected from an elderly woman with active or convalescent COVID-19.

This chain connects TRBV13 to TRBJ2-3; 10 nucleotides agree with TRBD2. The CDR3 covers 17 residues. CDR1 PRHDT and CDR2 FYEKMQ come from the germline V gene (reference sequence). V lost 3 bases and J lost 3; bases outside the gene matches: 9. CDR3: CASSFKSVAGGTDTQYF. The DNA for the CDR3 is TGTGCCAGCAGCTTTAAATCGGTAGCGGGAGGTACAGATACGCAGTATTTT.

The chain joins TRBV3-1 (or the pseudogene TRBV3-2) to TRBJ1-2; possible D gene TRBD1, 5 bases. Germline assignment: CDR1 LGHDT and CDR2 YNNKEL (reference sequence). Trimming shortened V by 2 bases and J by 6 bases, and 13 bases separated the two germline ends. CDR3 length: 14 residues. This CDR3 reads CASSQSSGNDGYTF. For the CDR3, the DNA is TGTGCCAGCAGCCAAAGTTCAGGGAATGATGGCTACACCTTC.

This chain links TRBV6-4 with TRBJ2-3; 8 nucleotides align to TRBD1. The CDR3 contains 14 residues. Germline V gene lookup returns CDR1 MRHNA and CDR2 SNTAGT. Trimming cost V 4 bases and J 5 bases; bases outside gene matches: 5. The CDR3 DNA reads as TGTGCCAGCAGTGTTCAGGGGGCGGAAGATACGCAGTATTTT. It specifies CASSVQGAEDTQYF.

The rearrangement joins TRBV19 to TRBJ2-1; TRBD2 matches at 9 bases. The CDR3 consists of 19 residues. The V segment lost 2 bases and the J segment 3 bases; nucleotides outside the gene matches: 14. CDR1 LNHDA and CDR2 SQIVND come from the germline V gene (reference sequence). The CDR3 spells CASSIRAGASGIFYNEQFF. In DNA form, the CDR3 reads TGTGCCAGTAGTATAAGGGCAGGGGCTAGCGGGATCTTCTACAATGAGCAGTTCTTC.

This chain connects TRBV7-9 to TRBJ2-7; TRBD2 matches at 7 bases. CDR3 length: 13 residues. V lost 11 bases, J lost 2 bases, and 9 bases stayed unmatched. Germline V CDR1 and CDR2: SEHNR, FQNEAQ (reference sequence). The chain's CDR3 is CAFGPSGTYEQYF. CDR3 nucleotide sequence: TGTGCCTTCGGTCCTAGCGGTACCTACGAGCAGTACTTC. The whole variable domain, filled in from reference TRBV7-9 and TRBJ2-7, reads DTGVSQNPRHKITKRGQNVTFRCDPISEHNRLYWYRQTLGQGPEFLTYFQNEAQLEKSRLLSDRFSAERPKGSFSTLEIQRTEQGDSAMYLCAFGPSGTYEQYFGPGTRLTVT.

The genes are TRBV27 and TRBJ2-7, with 9 bases that match TRBD1. CDR1 is MNHEY, CDR2 SMNVEV, per germline (reference sequence). Trimming cost V 2 bases and J 7 bases; bases outside gene matches: 6. The CDR3 has 14 residues. CDR3 sequence (DNA): TGTGCCAGCAGTTTAATACAGGGGGCCATTGAGCAGTACTTC. This sequence encodes CASSLIQGAIEQYF.

The V call is TRBV30, the J call TRBJ1-3, with D possibly TRBD1 on 5 matching bases. CDR3 size: 15 residues. Per the germline V gene, CDR1 is GTSNPN and CDR2 is SVGIG (reference sequence). V lost 0 bases, J lost 0 bases, and 9 bases lay in between. CDR3 bases: TGTGCCTGGAGTGTCCTAGGGGTCTCTGGAAACACCATATATTTT. Residues: CAWSVLGVSGNTIYF.

This clone was recorded once. Here the CDR3 reads CASSLNGGPGGTQYF. As DNA, the CDR3 is TGTGCCAGCAGTTTAAATGGCGGGCCCGGAGGTACGCAGTATTTT. This chain uses TRBV27 with TRBJ2-3; D might be TRBD2 (5 bases). CDR3 size: 15 residues. Germline V gives CDR1 MNHEY, CDR2 SMNVEV (reference sequence). Trimming pared 2 bases from V and 8 bases from J, leaving 17 bases between.

The chain recombines TRBV18 with TRBJ2-1; D gene uncertain. The CDR3 consists of 13 residues. V gave up 3 bases and J gave up 9 bases, with 12 bases separating them. The germline CDR1 and CDR2 sequences are KGHSH and LQKENI. Written as DNA, the CDR3 is TGTGCCAGCTCACCGAATAGCATCAGTGAGCAGTTCTTC. This codes for CASSPNSISEQFF.

The chain carries TRBV29-1 and TRBJ1-4, with D perhaps TRBD1 (6 bases). CDR1 and CDR2 (germline): SQVTM, ANQGSEA. CDR3 length: 14 residues. With 6 bases removed from V and 0 bases from J, the gap between germline ends came to 11 bases. CDR3 bases: TGCAGCGTCGGGGACATCGCAACTAATGAAAAACTGTTTTTT. It specifies CSVGDIATNEKLFF.

The rearrangement links TRBV24-1 to TRBJ2-1; TRBD1 agrees at 7 bases. The CDR3 loop spans 14 amino acids. The germline gives CDR1 KGHDR, CDR2 SFDVKD. V shed 3 bases, J shed 10 bases, and the junction held 8 bases outside the gene matches. CDR3 protein: CATSDHRQGGEQFF. Here the CDR3 DNA reads TGTGCCACCAGTGATCACCGACAGGGCGGCGAGCAGTTCTTC.

The chain is built from TRBV30 and TRBJ2-5; D uncertain. This CDR3 region has 14 residues. Germline CDR1 is GTSNPN and CDR2 is SVGIG (reference sequence). V was trimmed by 7 bases and J by 3 bases, leaving 18 bases between them. The chain's CDR3 is CAFTSRVDEETQYF. Written as DNA, the CDR3 is TGTGCCTTCACTTCCCGGGTCGACGAAGAGACCCAGTACTTC.

The chain recombines TRBV27 with TRBJ1-1, with 7 bases identical to TRBD1. The J segment lost 3 bases and the V segment lost 3 bases, leaving 4 bases of the junction unmatched. The CDR3 loop spans 14 amino acids. Germline CDR1 reads MNHEY; CDR2 reads SMNVEV (reference sequence). DNA of the CDR3: TGTGCCAGCAGTTTGCGCAGGGGGGACACTGAAGCTTTCTTT. It is translated as CASSLRRGDTEAFF.

V and J are TRBV28 and TRBJ2-6; no clear D gene. CDR1 is MDHEN and CDR2 is SYDVKM in the germline V gene. With 10 bases removed from V and 4 bases from J, the gap between germline ends came to 11 bases. The CDR3 is made up of 13 amino acids. The CDR3 spells CATHLRGANVLTF. In DNA form, the CDR3 reads TGTGCCACCCACTTACGAGGGGCCAACGTCCTGACTTTC. The full variable domain, in which reference TRBV28 and TRBJ2-6 provide the parts outside the CDR3, is DVKVTQSSRYLVKRTGEKVFLECVQDMDHENMFWYRQDPGLGLRLIYFSYDVKMKEKGDIPEGYSVSREKKERFSLILESASTNQTSMYLCATHLRGANVLTFGAGSRLTVL.

The gene calls are TRBV6-2 or TRBV6-3 and TRBJ2-7; no reliable D call. The CDR3 runs 13 residues. V shed 0 bases and J shed 3 bases, with 6 bases lying between them. CDR1 is MNHEY, CDR2 SVGEGT, per germline. The CDR3 coding sequence is TGTGCCAGCAGTTACTCCACTGGCTACGAGCAGTACTTC. This encodes CASSYSTGYEQYF.

V and J are TRBV28 and TRBJ1-1, with D hard to call. Trimming left V 3 bases short and J 3 bases short, with 5 bases between. From germline, CDR1 is MDHEN and CDR2 SYDVKM. The CDR3 is 12 residues long. CDR3 nucleotide sequence: TGTGCCAGCAGTTTCCAGTACACTGAAGCTTTCTTT. It codes for CASSFQYTEAFF. Complete variable domain (other parts from reference TRBV28 and TRBJ1-1): DVKVTQSSRYLVKRTGEKVFLECVQDMDHENMFWYRQDPGLGLRLIYFSYDVKMKEKGDIPEGYSVSREKKERFSLILESASTNQTSMYLCASSFQYTEAFFGQGTRLTVV.

The chain has TRBV5-4 and TRBJ1-1; 7 nucleotides match TRBD1. After removal of 4 bases from V and 3 bases from J, the junction contained 6 bases not matched to a gene. The germline V gene has CDR1 SGHNT and CDR2 YYREEE (reference sequence). The CDR3 loop spans 14 amino acids. The CDR3 is CASSPGRGYTEAFF. The CDR3, as DNA: TGTGCCAGCAGCCCCGGCAGGGGGTACACTGAAGCTTTCTTT.

This chain joins TRBV18 and TRBJ2-5; D perhaps matches TRBD1 (6 bases). The CDR3 has 15 amino acids. V shed 5 bases and J shed 5 bases, with 18 bases lying between them. Germline V CDR1 and CDR2: KGHSH, LQKENI. The CDR3 reads CASSKFTGNGETQYF. CDR3 DNA: TGTGCCAGCTCAAAATTTACAGGGAATGGGGAGACCCAGTACTTC.

The chain carries TRBV28 and TRBJ1-2; tentative D call: TRBD1 (5 bases). This CDR3 comprises 13 residues. V dropped 4 bases and J dropped 5 bases, with 11 bases sitting between them. CDR1 and CDR2 from the germline V gene are MDHEN and SYDVKM. CDR3 nucleotides: TGTGCCAGCAGTTCCCAGGGTACATATGGCTACACCTTC. This encodes CASSSQGTYGYTF.

The CDR3 bases are TGCAGCGTGGTCAGCGGATCCTATGGCTACACCTTC. It is translated as CSVVSGSYGYTF. The chain joins TRBV29-1 to TRBJ1-2, with D uncertain. V lost 6 bases and J 4 bases, leaving 12 bases between the germline ends. This CDR3 has 12 residues. In germline, CDR1 is SQVTM, CDR2 ANQGSEA.